The TCR beta chain described here comes from a study of blood T cells in healthy people across ages. Findings and caveats of the study: Researchers report that TCR beta diversity correlated strongly with naive T cell percentage.

Using a J-beta primer mix together with a sample-barcoded 5' primer, a second PCR was run for about 6 to 11 cycles. A template-switch adaptor that had 12 random nucleotides put a tag on each cDNA molecule. Each CDR3 protein gets one entry after TCRdb re-called the 5' RACE reads with MiXCR. In the table there are 1.5 million to 2 million distinct CDR3 sequences, approximately 50% of which are singletons. The donors, aged roughly 6 to 100, were healthy Caucasians from Russia. This clonotype was found a few times. No antigen is known for it. The germline gives CDR1 DFQATT, CDR2 SNEGSKA (reference sequence). Losses at the gene ends were 6 bases for V and 3 bases for J; bases not matched to a gene: 5. The CDR3 contains 14 residues.

The gene calls are TRBV20-1 and TRBJ2-7; TRBD2 matches at 13 bases. The specimen was blood. This receptor was identified in a woman between 35 and 50 years old in good health. DNA of the CDR3: TGCAGTGCCCACACTAGCGGGGGGGTCTACGAGCAGTACTTC. It is translated as CSAHTSGGVYEQYF.